This T cell receptor (beta chain) was sequenced during a study of cytomegalovirus exposure and HLA in healthy donors. Per the germline V gene, CDR1 is SGHAT and CDR2 is FQNNGV. The CDR3 length is 12 residues. V lost 4 bases, J lost 3 bases, and 5 bases lay in between. PCR was performed using 60 Vbeta and 13 Jbeta primers. Original processing notes: Unique TCR beta chains numbered about 79 million in a later analysis, with approximately 10 million shared. The method was immunoSEQ multiplex PCR; TCRdb's version includes in-frame clones alone and lacks a portion of them. V, J and clone size are taken as reported in that table, and D and trimming were inferred from the DNA itself. The data contain some 150,000 clones, roughly 85% of them singletons. A note on this clone: Its antigen is currently unknown.

The study's findings and limits: Follow-up analysis later connected one missense variant in DCLRE1C with trimming of TCR beta V- and J-genes.

Material for sequencing was PBMCs. The J gene is TRBJ2-3, the V gene TRBV11-2; D gene uncertain. The TCR originated in a woman in her twenties or thirties in good health and CMV-seronegative. The CDR3 sequence is CASSSQTDTQYF. The CDR3 coding sequence is TGTGCCAGCAGCTCCCAAACAGATACGCAGTATTTT.